This passage covers 18 T cell receptor beta chains from one sample sequenced in a study of T cells expressing NK-cell markers. TCRdb re-analyzed the 5' RACE reads; it lists each CDR3 protein once, without DNA. This sample's clone table lists 550,000 to 600,000 distinct CDR3 sequences. The sequenced sample was blood T cells: a sorted CD56 or NKG2C T cell subset, CD4+ or CD8+ T cells, or bulk PBMC T cells (not recorded which). The receptors come from a man aged 18 to 29 in good health.

The chain combines TRBV25-1 with TRBJ1-1. The CDR3 runs to 13 residues. CDR1 and CDR2 from the germline V gene are MGHDK and SYGVNS. CDR3 region: CASSIATNTEAFF.

The chain is built from TRBV7-9 and TRBJ2-1; no DNA is available, so the TRBD2 call from TCRdb remains unchecked. The CDR3 totals 15 residues. The germline gives CDR1 SEHNR, CDR2 FQNEAQ (reference sequence). CDR3 residues: CASSLGGLAYNEQFF.

The J gene is TRBJ2-5, the V gene TRBV10-3; TCRdb designates TRBD1, a call that cannot be tested without DNA. The CDR3 consists of 12 residues. Germline CDR1 reads ENHRY; CDR2 reads SYGVKD. CDR3 region: CAISVTGETQYF.

The chain employs TRBV15 and TRBJ1-6; TCRdb calls TRBD1, which cannot be checked without DNA. CDR3 length: 18 residues. In germline, CDR1 is LNHNV, CDR2 YYDKDF (reference sequence). The CDR3 region is CATSRDWYDRVKNSPLHF.

The genes are TRBV20-1 and TRBJ2-1; TCRdb selects TRBD2, and the lack of DNA leaves this call unchecked. The V gene's germline CDR1 is DFQATT and CDR2 SNEGSKA (reference sequence). This CDR3 is 15 amino acids long. The chain's CDR3 is CSALGLAGGWNEQFF.

The rearrangement links TRBV5-1 to TRBJ2-2. Germline assignment: CDR1 SGHRS and CDR2 YFSETQ. The CDR3 is made up of 13 amino acids. CDR3 protein: CASSMQEGGELFF.

The gene calls are TRBV6-1 and TRBJ1-2; as DNA is missing, the TRBD1 call by TCRdb cannot be tested. Germline V gives CDR1 MNHNS, CDR2 SASEGT. The CDR3 has 14 amino acids. CDR3 protein: CASSDGQGLYGYTF.

This rearrangement joins TRBV12-3 or TRBV12-4 to TRBJ1-1; TCRdb picks TRBD1, but there is no DNA to check that call. This CDR3 contains 15 residues. CDR3 protein: CASSWWGRENTEAFF.

J is TRBJ1-1 and V is TRBV18. CDR3 length: 14 amino acids. Germline CDR1 KGHSH, CDR2 LQKENI. The CDR3 spells CASNWEGTNTEAFF. The full variable domain, its missing parts supplied by reference TRBV18 and TRBJ1-1, is NAGVMQNPRHLVRRRGQEARLRCSPMKGHSHVYWYRQLPEEGLKFMVYLQKENIIDESGMPKERFSAEFPKEGPSILRIQQVVRGDSAAYFCASNWEGTNTEAFFGQGTRLTVV.

The chain has TRBV7-8 and TRBJ2-5; the TCRdb call, TRBD2, lacks DNA for checking. The germline V gene encodes CDR1 SGHVS and CDR2 FQNEAQ. CDR3 size: 16 residues. The CDR3 here is CASTPSRGLTQETQYF. Filled out from reference TRBV7-8 and TRBJ2-5, the complete variable domain reads GAGVSQSPRYKVAKRGQDVALRCDPISGHVSLFWYQQALGQGPEFLTYFQNEAQLDKSGLPSDRFFAERPEGSVSTLKIQRTQQEDSAVYLCASTPSRGLTQETQYFGPGTRLLVL.

The rearrangement joins TRBV28 to TRBJ2-7; TCRdb selects TRBD1, and the lack of DNA leaves this call unchecked. CDR3 size: 14 residues. Germline CDR1 reads MDHEN; CDR2 reads SYDVKM. The CDR3 loop is CASIPGDSYYEQYF.

The chain is built from TRBV29-1 and TRBJ1-2. CDR3 length: 13 amino acids. The germline CDR1 and CDR2 sequences are SQVTM and ANQGSEA. CDR3: CSVEDSRFYGYTF.

The chain couples TRBV15 to TRBJ2-4; TCRdb selects TRBD2, and the lack of DNA leaves this call unchecked. This CDR3 comprises 19 residues. Germline CDR1 reads LNHNV; CDR2 reads YYDKDF (reference sequence). CDR3 in amino acids: CATSRDLGLAEGPKNIQYF.

The V call is TRBV6-5, the J call TRBJ2-2; no DNA is available, so the TRBD2 call from TCRdb remains unchecked. Germline CDR1 reads MNHEY; CDR2 reads SVGAGI. The CDR3 contains 16 residues. The CDR3: CASSLAGVTNTGELFF.

The chain uses TRBV7-2 and TRBJ2-7; the D gene TCRdb calls, TRBD1, cannot be checked with no DNA. This CDR3 region has 15 residues. CDR1 SGHTA and CDR2 FQGNSA come from the germline V gene. CDR3 sequence reads: CASSPIPGAAYEQYF.

The V gene is TRBV7-8, the J gene TRBJ1-1. The CDR3 is made up of 12 amino acids. Germline lookup yields CDR1 SGHVS and CDR2 FQNEAQ. The CDR3 reads CASWDNVVEAFF.

CDR3 loop: CASSVGRSNNEQFF. The J gene is TRBJ2-1, the V gene TRBV9. There are 14 residues in the CDR3. The germline V gene has CDR1 SGDLS and CDR2 YYNGEE.

The chain combines TRBV6-1 with TRBJ1-6; absent DNA, TCRdb's TRBD1 call cannot be checked. The germline gives CDR1 MNHNS, CDR2 SASEGT. CDR3 length: 14 amino acids. The CDR3 is CASSRQGFNSPLHF.